This T cell receptor (beta chain) stems from a study of blood T cell repertoires in COVID-19. Overall study context: Italy, Spain and the United States were the sources of the convalescent and acute COVID-19 samples.

V lost 2 bases and J lost 7, with 8 bases in between. This CDR3 is built from 13 residues. Germline V gives CDR1 LGHDT, CDR2 YNNKEL (reference sequence). Measured with immunoSEQ multiplex PCR; TCRdb has only the in-frame clones, and not every one. The sample gives a few hundred thousand clones, 84% of which show up once; around 6.5% is in the top ten. The sample was PBMCs or T cells enriched from blood (not recorded which). The V call is TRBV3-1 (or the pseudogene TRBV3-2), the J call TRBJ1-4, with a possible D match to TRBD1 (5 bases). This sequence originates from a woman aged 40 to 50 who had recovered from COVID-19. CDR3 region: CASSQRGGEKLFF. The CDR3 DNA sequence: TGTGCCAGCAGCCAAAGGGGCGGTGAAAAACTGTTTTTT.